This T cell receptor (beta chain) was captured by sequencing in a study of monozygotic twins with inflammatory bowel disease. TCRdb processed the 5' RACE reads again and assigns one entry to each CDR3 protein, with no DNA. Here the sample table reports some 450,000 distinct CDR3 sequences. This TCR derives from a human donor with ulcerative colitis or Crohn's disease, or a healthy co-twin of an affected twin (not recorded which). Sequenced: blood.

The CDR3 is CASSPTSGGANEQFF. The rearrangement joins TRBV18 to TRBJ2-1; the TCRdb call, TRBD2, lacks DNA for checking. This CDR3 is built from 15 residues. Germline V gives CDR1 KGHSH, CDR2 LQKENI.